This TCR beta chain was profiled in a study of shared T cell receptors in the human thymus (dated by TCRdb to the early 2020s). Describing the broader study: The study investigated the way shared, self-reactive T-cell receptor alpha chains are produced in the human thymus.

Libraries came from the immunoSEQ multiplex PCR assay. The table was pulled from immuneACCESS by TCRdb, which kept in-frame rearrangements only. Such tables lose some clones; where checked, under half of the loss comes from unresolved V genes, and the rest has no known cause. The sample data list hundreds of thousands of clones, and approximately 80% of these were observed just once. The top ten hold roughly 0.013% of the sample. CDR1 and CDR2, looked up from the germline V gene, are LGHNA and YNFKEQ. From its cysteine to its phenylalanine, the CDR3 spans 14 amino acids. This entry keeps only the CDR3 DNA: 42 bases, framed from base 1. For this chain, trimming is 2 bases at the V end and 4 bases at the J end, and the number of junction bases without a gene match is 2. This clone has more than one count but fewer than ten. Which antigen it targets is not known. No much larger clone is present one base from it, and per-base qualities are unavailable.

This sample also appeared in a second study, on human thymus T cells. Reported in the second study: The donors were immunologically healthy infants in Finland who had open corrective cardiac surgery for congenital heart defects. Thymus tissue was collected as surgical resects that were removed during corrective cardiac surgery. Biased V and J gene segment usage appeared to be present in both thymic and peripheral blood repertoires. Highly overlapping thymic TCR repertoires among unrelated individuals were reported in the related research. The study described the TCR alpha and beta repertoires in fewer than 10 infant thymus samples and a few matching peripheral blood samples. Donor ages ranging from about 6 to 250 days were recorded, and six or seven male and two female infants were included in the cohort. Thymocytes were freed from the tissue by mechanical means and kept at -70 degrees C as pellets of roughly 9.5-31 million cells. A QIAsymphony instrument was used to extract genomic DNA from the frozen cell pellets. The immunoSEQ multiplex PCR assay was used to amplify the TCRB and TCRAD loci from a standardized amount of quality-controlled genomic DNA. The V(D)J region was spanned by amplicons of a length sufficient to cover the CDR3 and to identify V and J genes. Amplicon sequencing was performed on an Illumina platform through the commercial immunoSEQ service. Primer bias and sequencing errors were corrected using previously described methods, and TCRAD and TCRB definitions followed the IMGT database. immunoSEQ Analyzer 3.0 and VDJTools were used for repertoire analysis, which covered basic statistics, V/J segment usage, diversity estimates, rarefaction and pairwise overlap. Diversity was estimated using the Chao1, ChaoE, Efron-Thisted, Shannon and inverse Simpson indices, and was also estimated on datasets down-sampled to the size of the smallest sample. Repertoire overlap was determined by strict matching of CDR3 nucleotide sequence, V gene and J gene, and Jaccard-based multidimensional scaling clustering was applied. On average, thymus samples gave hundreds of thousands of unique TCRB clonotypes, whereas blood samples gave approximately 84,000.

The rearranged segments are TRBV4-2 and TRBJ1-5; TRBD1 agrees with 7 junctional bases. Sequenced sample: thymocytes. This sequence originates from a boy less than two years old with a congenital heart defect. Donor details come from another sample of the same person, matched by shared clones. The bases read TGTGCCAGCAGCCAATGGACAGGTAATCAGCCCCAGCATTTT. It specifies CASSQWTGNQPQHF.